The source of this TCR beta chain is a study of T cells in Graves' hyperthyroidism and ophthalmopathy. Whole-study results and caveats: Ophthalmopathy cases were set apart from stable hyperthyroidism by a 13 V-J model.

Template material for amplifying TCR beta CDR3 regions consisted of RNA transcripts. HTBI primers were the set used in a first-round RT-PCR of the TCR CDR3. MiXCR was run by TCRdb on the multiplex PCR reads, yielding one entry per CDR3 protein. Altogether a few hundred thousand distinct CDR3 sequences are present, 15% to 19% being singletons, with the ten largest covering almost 8%. On this clonotype: Its antigen is currently unknown.

This CDR3 region has 13 residues. Germline loops: CDR1 LGHNT, CDR2 FRNRAP. Trimming took 2 bases from V and 4 from J, leaving 6 bases between them. This sequence originates from a woman aged 18-29 years with Graves' hyperthyroidism. Sequenced material: blood. The chain recombines TRBV12-5 with TRBJ1-5; D is uncertain. The DNA for the CDR3 is TGTGCTAGTGGTTTGACCGATAATCAGCCCCAGCATTTT. Translating it yields CASGLTDNQPQHF. Looking up the rest from reference TRBV12-5 and TRBJ1-5 gives the full variable domain: DARVTQTPRHKVTEMGQEVTMRCQPILGHNTVFWYRQTMMQGLELLAYFRNRAPLDDSGMPKDRFSAEMPDATLATLKIQPSEPRDSAVYFCASGLTDNQPQHFGDGTRLSIL.